Given below is one TCR beta chain in context. What it binds is unknown. The record originates from a study of identical twins. General observations from the study: Invariant MAIT and iNKT cells are populations that could partly confound zero-insertion analyses. High-abundance cord blood beta clonotypes had fewer insertions; memory repertoires showed none. Cross-sectional statistical analysis, not tracking of the same donors, underpinned the conclusions.

A universal primer site was created by template switching, with the cDNA bearing unique molecular identifiers. MiXCR was run by TCRdb on the 5' RACE reads, yielding one entry per CDR3 protein. Among about 260,000 distinct CDR3 sequences listed, about 7% were seen once. Trimming left V 5 bases short and J 2 bases short, with 16 bases between. CDR1 and CDR2 from the germline V gene are SGHAT and FQNNGV. The CDR3 totals 15 residues. This same sample was also part of a study on yellow fever vaccine responses in identical twins.

This sequence originates from a woman under 30 in good health. Input material: memory (CD45RO+) T cells sorted from blood. V is TRBV11-2 and J is TRBJ2-7; TRBD2 might be the D (6 bases). The CDR3 DNA reads TGTGCCAGCAGCCAAGGTGGAGGGATTCCCTACGAGCAGTACTTC. It encodes CASSQGGGIPYEQYF.